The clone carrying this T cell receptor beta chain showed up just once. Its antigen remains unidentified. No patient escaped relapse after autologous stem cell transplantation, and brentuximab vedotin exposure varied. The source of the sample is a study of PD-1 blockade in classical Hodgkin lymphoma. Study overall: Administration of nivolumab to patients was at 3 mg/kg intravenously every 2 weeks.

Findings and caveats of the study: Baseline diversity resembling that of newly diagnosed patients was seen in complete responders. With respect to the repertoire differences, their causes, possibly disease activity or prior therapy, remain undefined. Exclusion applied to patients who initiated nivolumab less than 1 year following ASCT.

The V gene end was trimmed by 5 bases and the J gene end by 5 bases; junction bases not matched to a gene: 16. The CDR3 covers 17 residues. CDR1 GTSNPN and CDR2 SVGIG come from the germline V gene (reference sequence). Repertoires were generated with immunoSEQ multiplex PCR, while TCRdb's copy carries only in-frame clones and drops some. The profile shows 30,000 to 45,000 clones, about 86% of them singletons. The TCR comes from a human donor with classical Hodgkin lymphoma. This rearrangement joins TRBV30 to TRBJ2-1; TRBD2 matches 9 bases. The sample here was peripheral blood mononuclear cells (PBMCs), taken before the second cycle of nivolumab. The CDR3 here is CAWAIGISGSSHNEQFF. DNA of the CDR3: TGTGCCTGGGCAATCGGCATTAGCGGGAGTAGTCACAATGAGCAGTTCTTC.